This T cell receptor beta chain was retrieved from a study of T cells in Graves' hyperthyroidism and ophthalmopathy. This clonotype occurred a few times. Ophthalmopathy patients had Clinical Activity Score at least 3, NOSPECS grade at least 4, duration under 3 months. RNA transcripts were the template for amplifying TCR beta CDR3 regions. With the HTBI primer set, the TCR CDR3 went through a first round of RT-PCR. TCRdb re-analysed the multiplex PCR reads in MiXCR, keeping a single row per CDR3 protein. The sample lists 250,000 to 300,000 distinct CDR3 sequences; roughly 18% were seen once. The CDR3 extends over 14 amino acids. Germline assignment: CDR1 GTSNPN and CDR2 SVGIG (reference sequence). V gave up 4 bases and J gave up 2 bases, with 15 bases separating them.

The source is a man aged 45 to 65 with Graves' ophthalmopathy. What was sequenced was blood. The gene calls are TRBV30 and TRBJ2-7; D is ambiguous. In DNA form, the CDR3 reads TGTGCCTGGAATCGGGCAGTCCCTCCCTACGAGCAGTACTTC. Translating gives CAWNRAVPPYEQYF. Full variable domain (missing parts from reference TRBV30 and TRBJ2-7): SQTIHQWPATLVQPVGSPLSLECTVEGTSNPNLYWYRQAAGRGLQLLFYSVGIGQISSEVPQNLSASRPQDRQFILSSKKLLLSDSGFYLCAWNRAVPPYEQYFGPGTRLTVT.